This TCR beta chain is from a study of regulatory T cells in long-lasting Graves disease. Time point reported: newly diagnosed GD, antithyroid drugs for less than 3 months. PBMC RNA served as the TCR library source. Trimming at V came to 4 bases and at J to 5 bases, leaving 11 bases not matched to a gene. This CDR3 contains 17 residues. The germline V gene encodes CDR1 MNHNS and CDR2 SASEGT. Ten or more counts support this clonotype. To make TCR beta libraries, researchers used iRepertoire HTBI primers and Arm-PCR of CDR3 regions. TCRdb reanalysed the multiplex PCR reads using MiXCR and keeps one entry per CDR3 protein. Of fewer than 650,000 distinct CDR3 sequences listed, approximately 15% were seen once; the top ten hold roughly 18%. The data also belong to a second study, concerning T cells in Graves' hyperthyroidism and ophthalmopathy. That paper notes: Graves' hyperthyroidism qualified as stable when ophthalmopathy did not progress within 18 months. In blood, most of the thyroid clonotypes expanded above 0.001 were also present.

The source material was peripheral blood mononuclear cells (PBMCs), sampled at new diagnosis, from a patient treated with antithyroid drugs. This TCR came from a woman younger than 45 with Graves disease. The rearrangement links TRBV6-1 to TRBJ2-5, with TRBD1 matching 12 bases. CDR3 residues: CASSGGPGQGAGETQYF. CDR3 DNA sequence: TGTGCCAGCAGTGGGGGCCCGGGACAGGGGGCTGGCGAGACCCAGTACTTC.